A single sample gave rise to the 24 T cell receptor beta chains below, sequenced in a study of blood T cells in healthy people across ages. The second PCR ran about 6 to 11 cycles with a sample-barcoded 5' primer and J-beta primers. TCRdb re-called the 5' RACE reads through MiXCR, storing one row per CDR3 protein. The table has some 900,000 distinct CDR3 sequences, roughly 26% seen once; the top ten hold roughly 17%. The sequenced material came from blood. Every receptor here comes from an elderly woman in good health.

At least ten counts were recorded for this clonotype. The chain carries TRBV5-5 and TRBJ2-7; 10 bases map to TRBD2. Looked up from germline, CDR1 is SGHKS and CDR2 is YYEKEE (reference sequence). The junction had 12 bases not matched to a gene; V was cut back by 4 bases and J by 2 bases. This CDR3 region has 17 residues. This chain's CDR3 is CASSLAVVAGGTYEQYF. The DNA for the CDR3 is TGTGCCAGCAGCCTAGCGGTGGTAGCGGGGGGTACCTACGAGCAGTACTTC.

This clonotype showed up many times. This chain joins TRBV21-1 and TRBJ1-2; the table's D call TRBD1 went unverified against the DNA. TRBV21-1 is reported as a pseudogene. CDR3 length equals 14 residues. The DNA of the CDR3 is TGTGCCAGCGCCAAGCAGGGACAGGGATGTGGCTACACCTTC. This encodes CASAKQGQGCGYTF.

This clonotype was recorded many times. The chain joins TRBV5-1 to TRBJ2-6, with TRBD1 identical over 9 bases. CDR1 SGHRS and CDR2 YFSETQ come from the germline V gene. CDR3 size: 17 residues. V shed 4 bases, J shed 1 base, and the junction held 6 bases outside the gene matches. Here the CDR3 reads CASSPGQGGSGANVLTF. The CDR3, as DNA: TGCGCCAGCAGCCCGGGACAGGGAGGATCTGGGGCCAACGTCCTGACTTTC.

This rearrangement joins TRBV20-1 to TRBJ2-1; 12 bases match TRBD2. The V gene's germline CDR1 is DFQATT and CDR2 SNEGSKA (reference sequence). This CDR3 spans 16 amino acids. V lost 3 bases and J lost 1; bases outside the gene matches: 4. The CDR3 DNA reads TGCAGTGCTAGTCAGACTAGCGGGAGATCCTACAATGAGCAGTTCTTC. Amino acid sequence: CSASQTSGRSYNEQFF.

This clonotype has just a few counts. This could be a read error, since a much larger clone is one nucleotide away. The gene calls are TRBV20-1 and TRBJ2-5, with D perhaps matching TRBD2 (7 bases). In germline, CDR1 is DFQATT, CDR2 SNEGSKA (reference sequence). The CDR3 consists of 15 residues. The ends were cut back, 4 bases at V and 11 bases at J, with 26 bases in the middle. DNA of the CDR3: TGCAGTGCTACCCGCTTCGTAGGGGGGGCGGATGAGCAGTACTTC. As protein: CSATRFVGGADEQYF.

J is TRBJ1-1 and V is TRBV11-3, with 7 nucleotides matching TRBD1. Germline V gives CDR1 SGHNT, CDR2 YENEEA. The junction had 15 bases not matched to a gene; V was cut back by 6 bases and J by 11 bases. CDR3 size: 14 residues. The CDR3 nucleotides are TGTGCCAGCAGGCCCGGAGGGGGCTCAACGAGGGCTTTCTTT. Amino acids: CASRPGGGSTRAFF.

The chain employs TRBV30 and TRBJ2-5, with 7 bases identical to TRBD2. V was clipped by 0 bases and J by 5 bases; unmatched bases: 3. The length of the CDR3 is 13 residues. Germline assignment: CDR1 GTSNPN and CDR2 SVGIG (reference sequence). CDR3 in DNA: TGTGCCTGGAGTGTCCGGGGGGTGGAGACCCAGTACTTC. Protein: CAWSVRGVETQYF.

This clonotype has a count of ten or more. The chain carries TRBV6-5 and TRBJ1-1, with 9 bases aligning to TRBD1. V dropped 6 bases and J dropped 2; count of bases not matched to a gene: 4. From germline, CDR1 is MNHEY and CDR2 SVGAGI. The CDR3 runs 14 residues. DNA of the CDR3: TGTGCCAGCAGGCCACAGGGGGCTAACACTGAAGCTTTCTTT. Translating it yields CASRPQGANTEAFF.

Remarks on this clonotype: At one boundary the junction diverges from the germline segment, which might be a read error. This chain links TRBV5-1 with TRBJ1-1; no definite D call. Germline V lookup: CDR1 SGHRS, CDR2 YFSETQ. The CDR3 contains 14 residues. CDR3 bases: TGCGCTAGCAGCTCGTCAGTCATGAACACTGAAGCTTTCTTT. Amino acids: CASSSSVMNTEAFF.

Points on this clonotype: A read error may explain this, as a much larger clone is one base away. V usage is TRBV20-1 and J usage is TRBJ2-3; either TRBD1 or TRBD2 may supply D (6 bases each). Trimming cost V 0 bases and J 6 bases, with 22 bases left between them. CDR3 length equals 17 residues. CDR1 is DFQATT and CDR2 is SNEGSKA in the germline V gene (reference sequence). CDR3 in amino acids: CSARDRQWGATWDTQYF. The CDR3 coding sequence is TGCAGTGCTAGAGATCGTCAGTGGGGGGCTACCTGGGATACGCAGTATTTT.

Of note for this clonotype: This clone may be a read error of a much larger clone one base away. This chain joins TRBV6-6 and TRBJ2-3; D may be TRBD1 (6 bases). The CDR3 is made up of 16 amino acids. Germline V CDR1 and CDR2: MNHNY, SVGAGI (reference sequence). Trimming stripped 7 bases from V and 4 bases from J, with 21 bases between. CDR3 loop: CASNPGQGRFADTQYF. The CDR3 coding sequence is TGTGCCAGCAACCCCGGGCAGGGGCGATTCGCAGATACGCAGTATTTT.

In its sample, this clonotype was seen many times. The chain employs TRBV5-5 and TRBJ2-5; no clear D gene. With 1 base removed from V and 1 base from J, the gap between germline ends came to 8 bases. CDR3 length equals 14 residues. Germline V gives CDR1 SGHKS, CDR2 YYEKEE (reference sequence). CDR3 DNA sequence: TGTGCCAGCAGCTTGTTCAGCTTCCAAGAGACCCAGTACTTC. Protein product: CASSLFSFQETQYF.

The sample holds many counts of this clonotype. This chain links TRBV7-9 with TRBJ1-2; a weak D match, TRBD1 (5 bases). CDR1 SEHNR and CDR2 FQNEAQ come from the germline V gene (reference sequence). This CDR3 is built from 16 residues. The V end lost 5 bases, the J end lost 0 bases, and 16 bases lay between the germline ends. The CDR3 loop is CASSRGSTLANYGYTF. CDR3 coding DNA: TGTGCCAGCAGCCGGGGGTCAACGTTAGCTAACTATGGCTACACCTTC.

The chain combines TRBV7-9 with TRBJ2-1, with D tentatively TRBD1 (5 bases). With 5 bases removed from V and 10 bases from J, the gap between germline ends came to 21 bases. This CDR3 comprises 15 residues. Germline V CDR1 and CDR2: SEHNR, FQNEAQ (reference sequence). CDR3 sequence: CASSRGHKGKAEQFF. In DNA form, the CDR3 reads TGTGCCAGCAGCCGCGGACACAAGGGGAAGGCCGAGCAGTTCTTC. The complete variable domain, with remaining parts taken from reference TRBV7-9 and TRBJ2-1, reads DTGVSQNPRHKITKRGQNVTFRCDPISEHNRLYWYRQTLGQGPEFLTYFQNEAQLEKSRLLSDRFSAERPKGSFSTLEIQRTEQGDSAMYLCASSRGHKGKAEQFFGPGTRLTVL.

Concerning this clonotype: A much larger clone lies one base from this, so it may be a read error. The chain recombines TRBV5-6 with TRBJ2-1; D is possibly TRBD2 (7 bases). CDR1 and CDR2 from the germline V gene are SGHDT and YYEEEE. The CDR3 length is 16 residues. CDR3 sequence: CASIRRGASSSNEQFF. For the CDR3, the DNA is TGTGCCAGCATCCGACGGGGGGCAAGCTCCTCCAATGAGCAGTTCTTC.

On this clonotype itself: With a much larger clone just one base away, this may be a read error. The chain is built from TRBV20-1 and TRBJ1-2; D call uncertain. Deletions cut 5 bases from V and 6 bases from J, with 10 bases between. Germline V gives CDR1 DFQATT, CDR2 SNEGSKA (reference sequence). This CDR3 has 11 amino acids. The CDR3 nucleotides are TGCAGTGCTGGATCACAAGATGGCTACACCTTC. It translates to CSAGSQDGYTF.

In this sample, this clonotype turned up a few times. The chain has TRBV4-1 and TRBJ2-2, with D tentatively TRBD2 (5 bases). The CDR3 extends over 15 amino acids. Germline V CDR1 and CDR2: MGHRA, YSYEKL. V lost 4 bases and J lost 2, with 11 bases in between. DNA for the CDR3: TGCGCCAGCAGCCGCCCGGGATCAAACACCGGGGAGCTGTTTTTT. It translates to CASSRPGSNTGELFF.

Of note for this clonotype: This may stem from a read error, because a much larger clone lies one nucleotide away. The chain joins TRBV15 to TRBJ2-7; TRBD1 matches 8 bases. Looked up from germline, CDR1 is LNHNV and CDR2 is YYDKDF (reference sequence). The length of the CDR3 is 15 residues. CDR3 in amino acids: CATSRDLAGGHERYF. CDR3 sequence (DNA): TGTGCCACCAGCAGAGATTTGGCAGGGGGCCACGAGCGGTACTTC. The full variable domain, rest sourced from reference TRBV15 and TRBJ2-7, is DAMVIQNPRYQVTQFGKPVTLSCSQTLNHNVMYWYQQKSSQAPKLLFHYYDKDFNNEADTPDNFQSRRPNTSFCFLDIRSPGLGDTAMYLCATSRDLAGGHERYFGPGTRLTVT.

This clonotype has ten or more counts. CDR3 DNA sequence: TGCAGTGCTAATCCGGGACTAGCGGCTCAAGAGACCCAGTACTTC. Its protein is CSANPGLAAQETQYF. The V gene is TRBV20-1, the J gene TRBJ2-5; 11 bases agree with TRBD2. CDR1 and CDR2 from the germline V gene are DFQATT and SNEGSKA (reference sequence). Trimming cost V 4 bases and J 2 bases; bases outside gene matches: 6. The CDR3 runs to 15 residues.

On this clonotype: A much larger clone sits a single nucleotide away, making a read error possible. V usage is TRBV5-1 and J usage is TRBJ2-7; 8 positions agree with TRBD2. The germline CDR1 and CDR2 sequences are SGHRS and YFSETQ. The CDR3 contains 16 residues. V lost 0 bases, J lost 7 bases, and 12 bases stayed unmatched. CDR3 sequence reads: CASSLGASGLRGEQYF. The CDR3 region has the DNA TGCGCCAGCAGCTTGGGCGCTAGCGGGCTCCGGGGTGAGCAGTACTTC.

This clonotype was counted many times. The CDR3 region has the DNA TGCGCCAGCAGCCAAGCACAGGGATGGGGGACCCAGTACTTC. The encoded protein is CASSQAQGWGTQYF. This rearrangement joins TRBV4-3 to TRBJ2-5; tentatively, D is TRBD1 (6 bases). Trimming took off 1 base at V and 7 bases at J, with 13 bases between the two ends. The CDR3 totals 14 residues. CDR1 LGHNA and CDR2 YSLEER come from the germline V gene.

This clonotype was counted between two and nine times. V usage is TRBV24-1 and J usage is TRBJ2-3; D may match TRBD1 or TRBD2 (5 bases each). Looked up from germline, CDR1 is KGHDR and CDR2 is SFDVKD. Trimming cost V 5 bases and J 4 bases, with 15 bases left between them. The CDR3 extends over 15 amino acids. CDR3 loop: CATSAGGIGPDTQYF. CDR3 sequence (DNA): TGTGCCACCAGTGCTGGGGGAATCGGGCCAGATACGCAGTATTTT.

The genes are TRBV7-2 and TRBJ2-7; tentative D call: TRBD2 (5 bases). Germline lookup yields CDR1 SGHTA and CDR2 FQGNSA. The CDR3 is 14 residues long. Between the trimmed V and J ends, which lost 7 bases and 3 bases, there was a span of 16 bases. The CDR3: CASTMGSGNYEQYF. DNA for the CDR3: TGTGCCAGCACCATGGGGAGCGGTAACTACGAGCAGTACTTC.

This clonotype was recorded a few times. The chain carries TRBV6-6 and TRBJ1-1; D is unclear. The CDR3 sequence is 13 residues long. The V gene's germline CDR1 is MNHNY and CDR2 SVGAGI (reference sequence). V was cut by 7 bases and J by 7 bases, with 16 bases left in between. The CDR3 loop reads CASTPRGLDEAFF. CDR3 nucleotide sequence: TGTGCCAGCACCCCCCGAGGGCTTGATGAAGCTTTCTTT.